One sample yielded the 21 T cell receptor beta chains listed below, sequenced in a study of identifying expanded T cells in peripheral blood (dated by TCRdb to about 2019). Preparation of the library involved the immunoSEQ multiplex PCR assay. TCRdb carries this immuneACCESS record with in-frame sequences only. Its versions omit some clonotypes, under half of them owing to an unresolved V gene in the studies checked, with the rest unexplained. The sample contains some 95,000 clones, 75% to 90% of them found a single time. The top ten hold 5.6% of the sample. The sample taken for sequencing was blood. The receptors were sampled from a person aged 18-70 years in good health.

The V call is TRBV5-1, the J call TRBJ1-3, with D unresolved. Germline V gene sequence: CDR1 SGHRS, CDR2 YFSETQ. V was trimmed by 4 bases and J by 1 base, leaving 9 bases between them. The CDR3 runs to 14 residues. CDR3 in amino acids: CASSMYGSGNTIYF. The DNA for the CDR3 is TGCGCCAGCAGCATGTACGGATCTGGAAACACCATATATTTT. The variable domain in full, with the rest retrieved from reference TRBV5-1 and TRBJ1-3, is KAGVTQTPRYLIKTRGQQVTLSCSPISGHRSVSWYQQTPGQGLQFLFEYFSETQRNKGNFPGRFSGRQFSNSRSEMNVSTLELGDSALYLCASSMYGSGNTIYFGEGSWLTVV.

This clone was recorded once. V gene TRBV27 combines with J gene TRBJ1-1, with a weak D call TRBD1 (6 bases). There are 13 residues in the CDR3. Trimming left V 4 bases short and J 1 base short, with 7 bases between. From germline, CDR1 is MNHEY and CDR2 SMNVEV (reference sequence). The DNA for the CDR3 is TGTGCCAGCAGTTACAGGGAGAACACTGAAGCTTTCTTT. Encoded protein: CASSYRENTEAFF.

DNA of the CDR3: TGTGCCAGCAGCTTAGCGGGTGGGCTAAATACAGATACGCAGTATTTT. Residues: CASSLAGGLNTDTQYF. The chain combines TRBV11-3 with TRBJ2-3, with D unresolved. The CDR3 has 16 amino acids. V lost 1 base to trimming and J lost 3 bases, with 14 bases between them. The V gene's germline CDR1 is SGHNT and CDR2 YENEEA.

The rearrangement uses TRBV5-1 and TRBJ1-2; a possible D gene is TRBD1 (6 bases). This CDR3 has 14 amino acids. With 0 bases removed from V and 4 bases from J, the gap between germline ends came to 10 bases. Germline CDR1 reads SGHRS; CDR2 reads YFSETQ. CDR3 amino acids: CASSLDGGPYGYTF. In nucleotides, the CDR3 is TGCGCCAGCAGCTTGGATGGGGGGCCCTATGGCTACACCTTC.

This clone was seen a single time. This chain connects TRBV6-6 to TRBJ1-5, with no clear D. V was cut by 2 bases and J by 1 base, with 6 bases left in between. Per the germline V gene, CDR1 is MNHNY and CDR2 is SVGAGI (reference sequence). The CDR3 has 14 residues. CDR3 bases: TGTGCCAGCAGTTACCCTGGGAGCAATCAGCCCCAGCATTTT. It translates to CASSYPGSNQPQHF.

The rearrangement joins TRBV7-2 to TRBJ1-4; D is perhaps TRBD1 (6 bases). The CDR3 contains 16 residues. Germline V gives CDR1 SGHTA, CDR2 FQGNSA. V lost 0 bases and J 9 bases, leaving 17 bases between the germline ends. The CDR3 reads CASSLARRAGVQKLFF. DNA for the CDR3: TGTGCCAGCAGCTTAGCCCGTCGGGCAGGGGTTCAAAAACTGTTTTTT.

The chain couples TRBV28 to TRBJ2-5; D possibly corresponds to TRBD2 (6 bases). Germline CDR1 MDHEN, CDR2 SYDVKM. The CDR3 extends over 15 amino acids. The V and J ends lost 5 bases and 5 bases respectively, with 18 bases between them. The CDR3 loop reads CASSPPGGRHETQYF. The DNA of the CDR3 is TGTGCCAGCAGTCCCCCCGGGGGTCGGCATGAGACCCAGTACTTC.

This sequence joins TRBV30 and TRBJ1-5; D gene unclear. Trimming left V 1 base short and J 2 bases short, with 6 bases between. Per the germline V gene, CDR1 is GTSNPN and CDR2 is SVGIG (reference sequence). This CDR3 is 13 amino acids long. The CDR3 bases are TGTGCCTGGAGTGGCGGTCGCAATCAGCCCCAGCATTTT. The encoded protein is CAWSGGRNQPQHF.

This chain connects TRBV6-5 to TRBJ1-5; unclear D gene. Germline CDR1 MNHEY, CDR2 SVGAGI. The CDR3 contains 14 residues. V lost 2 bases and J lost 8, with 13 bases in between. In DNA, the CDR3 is TGTGCCAGCAGTTACCCCGGGAGCGAGAAGCCCCAGCATTTT. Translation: CASSYPGSEKPQHF.

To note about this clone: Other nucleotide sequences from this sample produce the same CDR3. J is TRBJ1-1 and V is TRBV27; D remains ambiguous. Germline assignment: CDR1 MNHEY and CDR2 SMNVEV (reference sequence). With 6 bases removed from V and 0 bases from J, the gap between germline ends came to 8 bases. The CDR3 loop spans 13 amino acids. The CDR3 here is CASSLQVNTEAFF. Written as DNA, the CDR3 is TGTGCCAGCAGCCTGCAGGTGAACACTGAAGCTTTCTTT.

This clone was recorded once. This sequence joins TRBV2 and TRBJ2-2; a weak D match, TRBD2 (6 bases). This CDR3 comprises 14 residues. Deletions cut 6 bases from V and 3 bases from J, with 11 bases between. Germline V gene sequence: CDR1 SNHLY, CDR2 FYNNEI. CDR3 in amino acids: CASSPRRDTGELFF. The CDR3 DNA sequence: TGTGCCAGCAGCCCCCGGAGGGACACCGGGGAGCTGTTTTTT.

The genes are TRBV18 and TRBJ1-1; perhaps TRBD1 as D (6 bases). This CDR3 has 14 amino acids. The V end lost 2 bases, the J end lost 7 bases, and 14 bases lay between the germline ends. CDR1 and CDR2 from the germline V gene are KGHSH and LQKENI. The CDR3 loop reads CASSPTGSSSEAFF. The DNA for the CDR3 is TGTGCCAGCTCACCAACAGGGTCTAGCAGTGAAGCTTTCTTT.

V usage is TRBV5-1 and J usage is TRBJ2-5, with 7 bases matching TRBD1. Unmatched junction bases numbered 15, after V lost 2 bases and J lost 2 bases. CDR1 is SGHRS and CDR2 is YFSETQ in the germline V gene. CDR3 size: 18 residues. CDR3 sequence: CASSFGRQGFSPQETQYF. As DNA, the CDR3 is TGCGCCAGCAGCTTCGGCAGACAGGGATTTTCCCCACAAGAGACCCAGTACTTC.

CDR3 DNA sequence: TGTGCCAGCAGCCCACACATCACTACGGGGCCGACGGGGCGGTACTTC. Its protein is CASSPHITTGPTGRYF. V usage is TRBV7-6 and J usage is TRBJ2-5; D possibly uses TRBD1 or TRBD2 (5 bases each). Per germline, CDR1 SGHVS and CDR2 FNYEAQ. With 5 bases removed from V and 13 bases from J, the gap between germline ends came to 29 bases. The length of the CDR3 is 16 residues.

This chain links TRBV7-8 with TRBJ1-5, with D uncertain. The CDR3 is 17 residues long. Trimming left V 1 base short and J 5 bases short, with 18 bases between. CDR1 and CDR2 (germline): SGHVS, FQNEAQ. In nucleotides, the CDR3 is TGTGCCAGCAGCTTAGTGGGAGGAGGAAAAACCCATCAGCCCCAGCATTTT. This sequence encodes CASSLVGGGKTHQPQHF.

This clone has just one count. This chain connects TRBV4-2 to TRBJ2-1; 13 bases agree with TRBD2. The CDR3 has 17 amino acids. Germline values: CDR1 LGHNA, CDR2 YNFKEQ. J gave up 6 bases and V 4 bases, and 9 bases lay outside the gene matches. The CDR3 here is CASSLYTGTSGVNEQFF. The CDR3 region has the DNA TGTGCCAGCAGCCTCTATACCGGGACTAGCGGGGTCAATGAGCAGTTCTTC.

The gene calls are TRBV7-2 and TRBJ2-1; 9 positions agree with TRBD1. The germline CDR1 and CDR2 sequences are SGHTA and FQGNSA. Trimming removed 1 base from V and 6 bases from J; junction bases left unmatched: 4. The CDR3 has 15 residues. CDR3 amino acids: CASSLEGQGINEQFF. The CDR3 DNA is TGTGCCAGCAGCTTAGAGGGACAGGGTATCAATGAGCAGTTCTTC.

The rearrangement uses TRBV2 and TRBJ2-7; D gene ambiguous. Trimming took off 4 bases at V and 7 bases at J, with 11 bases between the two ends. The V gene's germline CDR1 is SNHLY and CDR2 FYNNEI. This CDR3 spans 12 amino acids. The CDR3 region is CASSARRVEQYF. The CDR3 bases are TGTGCCAGCAGTGCAAGGAGAGTAGAGCAGTACTTC.

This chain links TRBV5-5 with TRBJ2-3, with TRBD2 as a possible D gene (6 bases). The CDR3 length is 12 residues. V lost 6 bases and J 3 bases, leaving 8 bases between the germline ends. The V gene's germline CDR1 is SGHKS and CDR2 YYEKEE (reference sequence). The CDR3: CASTRGTDTQYF. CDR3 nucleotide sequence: TGTGCCAGCACCCGGGGGACAGATACGCAGTATTTT.

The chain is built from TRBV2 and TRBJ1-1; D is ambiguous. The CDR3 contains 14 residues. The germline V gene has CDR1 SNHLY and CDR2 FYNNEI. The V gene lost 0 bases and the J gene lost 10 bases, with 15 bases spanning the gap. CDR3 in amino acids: CASSEARKEVPAFF. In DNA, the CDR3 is TGTGCCAGCAGTGAAGCGCGTAAAGAAGTCCCAGCTTTCTTT.

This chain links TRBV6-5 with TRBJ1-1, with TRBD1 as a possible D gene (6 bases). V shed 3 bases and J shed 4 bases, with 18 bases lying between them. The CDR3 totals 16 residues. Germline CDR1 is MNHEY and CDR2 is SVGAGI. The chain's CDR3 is CASSYRPGARATEAFF. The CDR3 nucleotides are TGTGCCAGCAGTTATCGCCCGGGGGCGCGGGCCACTGAAGCTTTCTTT.